Presented here are 22 T cell receptor beta chains from one specimen sequenced in a study of Graves' ophthalmopathy and Graves' hyperthyroidism. From RNA, the CDR3 regions of TCR beta chains were amplified and sequenced. The authors performed first-round RT-PCR with HTBI primers and then a second-round multiplex PCR. TCRdb passed the multiplex PCR reads through MiXCR, listing each CDR3 protein once. The data show about 48,000 distinct CDR3 sequences, with 50% seen just once and around 25% held by the top ten. Sample: peripheral blood. Receptor source: an adult man with Graves' ophthalmopathy.

About this clonotype itself: At one end the junction does not follow the germline gene, possibly because of a read error. Written as DNA, the CDR3 is TGTGCCAGCAGCCCCCGGGGCGGGGCTAGCGGACCACCCTACAGTGAGCAGCTCTTC. Translation gives CASSPRGGASGPPYSEQLF. V is TRBV7-2 and J is TRBJ2-1; TRBD2 agrees at 7 bases. The CDR3 totals 19 residues. Germline V gene sequence: CDR1 SGHTA, CDR2 FQGNSA.

The chain couples TRBV19 to TRBJ2-7; D remains ambiguous. The V gene's germline CDR1 is LNHDA and CDR2 SQIVND (reference sequence). Trimming removed 7 bases from V and 1 base from J, with 11 bases in between. The CDR3 runs to 13 residues. In DNA, the CDR3 is TGTGCCAGTAAACGAACACGGTCCTACGAGCAGTACTTC. Protein: CASKRTRSYEQYF.

Of note for this clonotype: Compared with germline, one end of the junction differs, possibly owing to a read error. The chain couples TRBV5-1 to TRBJ1-2; D call uncertain. Germline assignment: CDR1 SGHRS and CDR2 YFSETQ. This CDR3 is 12 amino acids long. The CDR3 coding sequence is TGCGCCTGCAGCTTGGACGCCTATGGCTACACCTTC. This codes for CACSLDAYGYTF. The full variable domain, rest sourced from reference TRBV5-1 and TRBJ1-2, is KAGVTQTPRYLIKTRGQQVTLSCSPISGHRSVSWYQQTPGQGLQFLFEYFSETQRNKGNFPGRFSGRQFSNSRSEMNVSTLELGDSALYLCACSLDAYGYTFGSGTRLTVV.

This clonotype was seen at least ten times. V is TRBV7-2 and J is TRBJ2-7, with TRBD1 matching over 10 bases. This CDR3 comprises 15 residues. With 5 bases clipped from V and 5 bases from J, the junction kept 9 bases outside the gene matches. Looked up from germline, CDR1 is SGHTA and CDR2 is FQGNSA. The CDR3 DNA follows: TGTGCCAGCAGCCCCGGGACAGGGGACTTCGACGAGCAGTACTTC. It yields the protein CASSPGTGDFDEQYF.

This clonotype is labeled as medium-sized (0.01 to 0.1%). This chain joins TRBV20-1 and TRBJ1-2; no firm D call. Between the trimmed V and J ends, which lost 4 bases and 3 bases, there was a span of 12 bases. CDR1 DFQATT and CDR2 SNEGSKA come from the germline V gene (reference sequence). The CDR3 has 13 residues. The CDR3 DNA reads as TGCAGTGCTATATCGTGGGGAGACTATGGCTACACCTTC. Translation gives CSAISWGDYGYTF.

The J gene is TRBJ2-1, the V gene TRBV20-1; D perhaps matches TRBD2 (6 bases). Germline CDR1 reads DFQATT; CDR2 reads SNEGSKA (reference sequence). The CDR3 covers 15 residues. V was trimmed by 5 bases and J by 0 bases, leaving 14 bases between them. The CDR3 sequence: CSAWDSNDSYNEQFF. As DNA, the CDR3 is TGCAGTGCTTGGGACTCCAATGACTCCTACAATGAGCAGTTCTTC.

V usage is TRBV7-2 and J usage is TRBJ2-1, with TRBD1 matching 7 bases. Germline loops: CDR1 SGHTA, CDR2 FQGNSA. CDR3 length equals 14 residues. V shed 4 bases, J shed 15 bases, and the junction held 15 bases outside the gene matches. CDR3 nucleotides: TGTGCCAGCAGCTCACCAACCACAGGGGCCAATCTGTTCTTC. Its translation is CASSSPTTGANLFF.

This clonotype was counted at least ten times. This sequence joins TRBV6-1 and TRBJ2-1, with TRBD2 matching over 10 bases. The germline CDR1 and CDR2 sequences are MNHNS and SASEGT. J gave up 7 bases and V 1 base, and 4 bases lay outside the gene matches. The CDR3 extends over 15 amino acids. The CDR3 region has the DNA TGTGCCAGCAGTGAAGTAGCGGGGGGTGGGAATGAGCAGTTCTTC. Encoded protein: CASSEVAGGGNEQFF.

This clonotype was counted ten times or more. The CDR3 reads CASSSPSTLNTGELFF. The CDR3 bases are TGTGCCAGTAGTAGCCCGTCGACACTGAACACCGGGGAGCTGTTTTTT. This rearrangement joins TRBV19 to TRBJ2-2; D is uncertain. The V gene's germline CDR1 is LNHDA and CDR2 SQIVND (reference sequence). Between the trimmed V and J ends, which lost 4 bases and 1 base, there was a span of 13 bases. The CDR3 extends over 16 amino acids.

The genes are TRBV4-3 and TRBJ2-7, with 7 bases fitting TRBD1. The CDR3 sequence is 14 residues long. The germline V gene encodes CDR1 LGHNA and CDR2 YSLEER. V trimming: 5 bases; J trimming: 5 bases; junction bases outside the gene matches: 9. Written as DNA, the CDR3 is TGCGCCAGCAGCACACGACAGGGTGAGAACGAGCAGTACTTC. Amino acids: CASSTRQGENEQYF.

This clonotype was seen at least ten times. The chain joins TRBV7-6 to TRBJ1-3; 8 nucleotides line up with TRBD1. The CDR3 sequence is 19 residues long. Germline V gene sequence: CDR1 SGHVS, CDR2 FNYEAQ. J lost 0 bases, V lost 0 bases, and 10 bases had no gene match. The CDR3 sequence is CASSLATRQGFHSGNTIYF. The CDR3 bases are TGTGCCAGCAGCTTAGCAACCCGACAGGGGTTCCACTCTGGAAACACCATATATTTT.

This chain uses TRBV7-2 with TRBJ2-3; 12 nucleotides agree with TRBD2. Germline V lookup: CDR1 SGHTA, CDR2 FQGNSA. With 6 bases clipped from V and 0 bases from J, the junction kept 4 bases outside the gene matches. The CDR3 runs 16 residues. CDR3 nucleotide sequence: TGTGCCAGCAGTCCTAGCGGGAGGGCCAGCACAGATACGCAGTATTTT. Protein product: CASSPSGRASTDTQYF.

This clonotype was seen many times. The chain links TRBV11-1 to TRBJ2-5, with D uncertain. This CDR3 spans 14 amino acids. V lost 2 bases to trimming and J lost 0 bases, with 7 bases between them. Germline values: CDR1 SGHAT, CDR2 FQDESV (reference sequence). As DNA, the CDR3 is TGTGCCAGCAGCTTAATGACGGACCAAGAGACCCAGTACTTC. Its protein is CASSLMTDQETQYF.

This clonotype is a singleton in its sample. The missing conserved phenylalanine or tryptophan at the end of this CDR3 makes a read error likely. The CDR3 here is CASSSVGGTMNTQYP. In DNA, the CDR3 is TGTGCCAGCAGCTCGGTAGGGGGAACAATGAATACGCAGTATCCT. The chain employs TRBV5-6 and TRBJ2-3; D is possibly TRBD1 (6 bases). V shed 3 bases and J shed 7 bases, with 18 bases lying between them. In germline, CDR1 is SGHDT, CDR2 YYEEEE. The CDR3 has 15 amino acids.

V gene TRBV19 combines with J gene TRBJ2-3, with D tentatively TRBD1 (5 bases). The CDR3 spans 14 residues. The V and J ends lost 7 bases and 4 bases respectively, with 15 bases between them. Germline loops: CDR1 LNHDA, CDR2 SQIVND (reference sequence). In DNA form, the CDR3 reads TGTGCCAGTACTATTCTGTCAGGGTCAGATACGCAGTATTTT. It encodes CASTILSGSDTQYF.

This clonotype came up a few times. The CDR3 region is CASQSTGPYEQYF. CDR3 coding DNA: TGTGCCAGCCAATCGACAGGGCCCTACGAGCAGTACTTC. This rearrangement joins TRBV28 to TRBJ2-7; 7 nucleotides line up with TRBD1. CDR1 and CDR2 (germline): MDHEN, SYDVKM. The CDR3 is 13 amino acids. V dropped 8 bases and J dropped 2; count of bases not matched to a gene: 6.

The V gene is TRBV29-1, the J gene TRBJ1-2, with TRBD1 identical over 7 bases. J gave up 8 bases and V 7 bases, and 13 bases lay outside the gene matches. This CDR3 comprises 13 residues. Germline CDR1 and CDR2: SQVTM and ANQGSEA. The CDR3 loop is CSAETGQGGGYTF. CDR3 in DNA: TGCAGCGCCGAAACGGGGCAGGGGGGAGGCTACACCTTC.

The chain carries TRBV6-5 and TRBJ1-2; 10 bases line up with TRBD1. The CDR3 has 16 amino acids. V trimming: 5 bases; J trimming: 3 bases; junction bases outside the gene matches: 9. Germline CDR1 is MNHEY and CDR2 is SVGAGI. The CDR3 loop reads CASSGFGQGGDYGYTF. CDR3 DNA: TGTGCCAGCAGTGGATTCGGACAGGGGGGGGACTATGGCTACACCTTC.

This rearrangement joins TRBV9 to TRBJ1-2; TRBD1 might be the D (6 bases). CDR3 length equals 13 residues. Germline V CDR1 and CDR2: SGDLS, YYNGEE. V shed 2 bases and J shed 7 bases, with 12 bases lying between them. The CDR3 is CASSVLQGRGYTF. The CDR3 DNA reads TGTGCCAGCAGCGTTCTACAGGGACGTGGCTACACCTTC.

The chain links TRBV5-1 to TRBJ2-3, with D uncertain. The V end was cut by 0 bases, the J end by 4 bases, with 3 bases between. CDR1 is SGHRS and CDR2 is YFSETQ in the germline V gene. The CDR3 loop spans 12 amino acids. CDR3 in amino acids: CASSLGSDTQYF. The CDR3 coding sequence is TGCGCCAGCAGCTTGGGATCAGATACGCAGTATTTT.

The chain is built from TRBV19 and TRBJ2-5; the match to TRBD1 covers 7 bases. The CDR3 loop spans 15 amino acids. Losses at the gene ends were 4 bases for V and 9 bases for J; bases not matched to a gene: 14. The V gene's germline CDR1 is LNHDA and CDR2 SQIVND (reference sequence). The CDR3 nucleotides are TGTGCCAGTAGTAGGGACCACAGGGGCAATCAGCCCCAGTACTTC. It specifies CASSRDHRGNQPQYF.

In its sample, this clonotype was seen many times. This chain links TRBV10-2 with TRBJ2-7, with 9 bases fitting TRBD2. Germline CDR1 WSHSY, CDR2 SAAADI. J gave up 0 bases and V 4 bases, and 7 bases lay outside the gene matches. This CDR3 has 16 amino acids. The CDR3 here is CASSGPSGASSYEQYF. CDR3 bases: TGCGCCAGCAGTGGGCCTAGCGGGGCTAGCTCCTACGAGCAGTACTTC.